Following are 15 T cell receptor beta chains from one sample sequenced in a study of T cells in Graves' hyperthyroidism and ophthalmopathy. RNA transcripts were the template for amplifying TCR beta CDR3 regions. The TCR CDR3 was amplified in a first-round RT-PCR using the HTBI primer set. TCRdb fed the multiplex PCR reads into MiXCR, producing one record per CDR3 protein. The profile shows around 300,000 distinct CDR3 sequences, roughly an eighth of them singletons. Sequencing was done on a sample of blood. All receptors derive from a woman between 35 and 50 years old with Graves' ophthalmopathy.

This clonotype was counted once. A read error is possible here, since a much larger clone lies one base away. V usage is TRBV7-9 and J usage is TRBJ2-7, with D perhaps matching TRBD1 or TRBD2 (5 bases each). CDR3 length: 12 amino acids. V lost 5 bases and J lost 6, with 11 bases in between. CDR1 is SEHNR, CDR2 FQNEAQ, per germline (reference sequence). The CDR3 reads CASSQDGGEQYF. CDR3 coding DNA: TGTGCCAGCAGCCAAGATGGGGGCGAGCAGTACTTC.

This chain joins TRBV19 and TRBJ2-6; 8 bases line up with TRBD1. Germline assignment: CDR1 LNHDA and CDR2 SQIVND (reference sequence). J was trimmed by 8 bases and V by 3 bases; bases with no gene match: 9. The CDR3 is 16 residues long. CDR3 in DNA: TGTGCCAGTAGTATGAGACAGGGGCCCGCCACCAACGTCCTGACTTTC. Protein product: CASSMRQGPATNVLTF.

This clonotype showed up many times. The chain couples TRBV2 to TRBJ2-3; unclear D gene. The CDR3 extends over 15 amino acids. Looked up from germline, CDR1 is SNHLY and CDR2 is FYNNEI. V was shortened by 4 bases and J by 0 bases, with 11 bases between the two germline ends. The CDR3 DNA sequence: TGTGCCAGCAGTGTTCAGGATATGAGCACAGATACGCAGTATTTT. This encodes CASSVQDMSTDTQYF.

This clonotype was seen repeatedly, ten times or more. CDR3 in DNA: TGTGCCAGCAGCTTAAGTGTGGGAGGAAGCTCCTACGAGCAGTACTTC. It is translated as CASSLSVGGSSYEQYF. The V and J genes are TRBV7-8 and TRBJ2-7, with a weak D call TRBD2 (6 bases). Trimming left V 2 bases short and J 0 bases short, with 14 bases between. This CDR3 spans 16 amino acids. Germline CDR1 is SGHVS and CDR2 is FQNEAQ.

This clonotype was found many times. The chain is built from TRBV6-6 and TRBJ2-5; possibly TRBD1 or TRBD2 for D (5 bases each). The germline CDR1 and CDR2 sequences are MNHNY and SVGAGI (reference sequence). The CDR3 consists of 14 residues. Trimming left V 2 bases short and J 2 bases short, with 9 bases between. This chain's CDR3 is CASSYPGQQETQYF. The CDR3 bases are TGTGCCAGCAGTTACCCGGGGCAGCAAGAGACCCAGTACTTC.

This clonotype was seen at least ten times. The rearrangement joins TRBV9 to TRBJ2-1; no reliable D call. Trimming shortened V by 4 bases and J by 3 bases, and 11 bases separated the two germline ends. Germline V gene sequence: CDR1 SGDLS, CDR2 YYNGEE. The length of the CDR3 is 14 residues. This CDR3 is CASSPVGGYNEQFF. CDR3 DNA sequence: TGTGCCAGCAGCCCGGTGGGCGGCTACAATGAGCAGTTCTTC.

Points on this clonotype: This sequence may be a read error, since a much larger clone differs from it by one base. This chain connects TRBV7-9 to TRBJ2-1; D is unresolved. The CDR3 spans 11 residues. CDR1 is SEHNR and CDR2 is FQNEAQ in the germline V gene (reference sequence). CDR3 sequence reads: CASSLKNEQVF. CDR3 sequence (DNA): TGTGCCAGCAGCCTAAAGAATGAGCAGGTCTTC.

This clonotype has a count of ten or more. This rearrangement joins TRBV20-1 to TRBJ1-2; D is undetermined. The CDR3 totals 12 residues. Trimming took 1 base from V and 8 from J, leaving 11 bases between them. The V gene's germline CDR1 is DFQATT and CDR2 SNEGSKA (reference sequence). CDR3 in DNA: TGCAGTGCTAGAGTGGAGTTCATCGGCTACACCTTC. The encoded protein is CSARVEFIGYTF.

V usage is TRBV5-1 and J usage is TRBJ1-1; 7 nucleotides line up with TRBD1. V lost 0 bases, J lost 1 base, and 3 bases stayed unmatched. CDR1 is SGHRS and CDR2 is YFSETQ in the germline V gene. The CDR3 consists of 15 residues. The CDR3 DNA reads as TGCGCCAGCAGCTTGGATGGGACAGAGAACACTGAAGCTTTCTTT. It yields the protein CASSLDGTENTEAFF.

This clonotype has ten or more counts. The CDR3 sequence: CASSLVGPQEAFF. The DNA of the CDR3 is TGTGCCAGCAGCTTAGTAGGGCCCCAAGAAGCTTTCTTT. J is TRBJ1-1 and V is TRBV7-2; no clear D. V was cut by 1 base and J by 8 bases, with 11 bases left in between. CDR1 is SGHTA and CDR2 is FQGNSA in the germline V gene. This CDR3 has 13 residues.

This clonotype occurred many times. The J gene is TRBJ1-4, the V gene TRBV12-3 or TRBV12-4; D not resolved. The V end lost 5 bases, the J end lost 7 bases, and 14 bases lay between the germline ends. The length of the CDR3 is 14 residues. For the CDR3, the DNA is TGTGCCAGCAGTCGACCGGGAGAGCCTGAAAAACTGTTTTTT. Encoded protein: CASSRPGEPEKLFF.

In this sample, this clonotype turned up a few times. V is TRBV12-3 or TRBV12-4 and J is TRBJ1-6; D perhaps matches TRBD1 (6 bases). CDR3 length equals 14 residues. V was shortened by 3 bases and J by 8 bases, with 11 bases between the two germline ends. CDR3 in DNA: TGTGCCAGCAGTTTTCGCACAGGGCATTCACCCCTCCACTTT. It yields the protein CASSFRTGHSPLHF.

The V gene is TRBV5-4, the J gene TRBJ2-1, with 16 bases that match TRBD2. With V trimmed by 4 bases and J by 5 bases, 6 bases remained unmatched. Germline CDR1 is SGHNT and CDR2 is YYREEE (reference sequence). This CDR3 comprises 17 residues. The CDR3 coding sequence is TGTGCCAGCAGCGGCGGGACTAGCGGGAGGGGGCACAATGAGCAGTTCTTC. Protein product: CASSGGTSGRGHNEQFF.

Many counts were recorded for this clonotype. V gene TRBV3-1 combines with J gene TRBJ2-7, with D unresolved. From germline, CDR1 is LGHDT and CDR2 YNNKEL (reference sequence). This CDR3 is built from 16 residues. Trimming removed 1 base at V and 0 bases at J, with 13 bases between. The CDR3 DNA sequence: TGTGCCAGCAGCCAAGCTTGGGCTATAAGCTCCTACGAGCAGTACTTC. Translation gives CASSQAWAISSYEQYF.

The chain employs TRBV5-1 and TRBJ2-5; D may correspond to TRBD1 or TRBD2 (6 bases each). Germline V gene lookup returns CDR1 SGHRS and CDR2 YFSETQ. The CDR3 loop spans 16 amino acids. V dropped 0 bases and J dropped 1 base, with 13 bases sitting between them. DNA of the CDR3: TGCGCCAGCAGCTTGGAGTTGTGGGGGGCCCAAGAGACCCAGTACTTC. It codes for CASSLELWGAQETQYF.